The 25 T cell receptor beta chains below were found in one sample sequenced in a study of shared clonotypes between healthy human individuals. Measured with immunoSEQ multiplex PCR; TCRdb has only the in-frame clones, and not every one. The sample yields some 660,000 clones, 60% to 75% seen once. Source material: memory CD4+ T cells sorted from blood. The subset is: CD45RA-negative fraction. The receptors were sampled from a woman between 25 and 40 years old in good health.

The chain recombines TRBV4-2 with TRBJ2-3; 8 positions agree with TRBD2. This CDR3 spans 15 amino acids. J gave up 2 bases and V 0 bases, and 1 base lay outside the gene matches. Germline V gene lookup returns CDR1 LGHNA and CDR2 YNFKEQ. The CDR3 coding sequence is TGTGCCAGCAGCCAAGAACTAGCGGTCACAGATACGCAGTATTTT. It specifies CASSQELAVTDTQYF.

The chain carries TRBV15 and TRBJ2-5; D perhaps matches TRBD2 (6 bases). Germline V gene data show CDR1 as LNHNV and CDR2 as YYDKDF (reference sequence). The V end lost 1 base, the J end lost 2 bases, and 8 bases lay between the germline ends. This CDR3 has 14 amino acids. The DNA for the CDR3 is TGTGCCACCAGCAGAGGGGACTCGCAAGAGACCCAGTACTTC. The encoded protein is CATSRGDSQETQYF.

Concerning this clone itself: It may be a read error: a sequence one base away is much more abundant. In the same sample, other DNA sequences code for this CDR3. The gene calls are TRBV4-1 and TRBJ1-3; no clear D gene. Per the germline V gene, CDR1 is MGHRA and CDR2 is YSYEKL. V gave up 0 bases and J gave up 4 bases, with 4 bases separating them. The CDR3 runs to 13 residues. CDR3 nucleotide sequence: TGCGCCAGCAGCCAAGATCGGGGAAACACCATATATTTT. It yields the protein CASSQDRGNTIYF.

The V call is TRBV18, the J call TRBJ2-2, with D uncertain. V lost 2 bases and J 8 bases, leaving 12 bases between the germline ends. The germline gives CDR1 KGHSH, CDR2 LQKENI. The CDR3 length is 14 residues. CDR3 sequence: CASSPGSRRGELFF. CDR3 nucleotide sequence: TGTGCCAGCTCACCAGGCTCCAGACGGGGGGAGCTGTTTTTT.

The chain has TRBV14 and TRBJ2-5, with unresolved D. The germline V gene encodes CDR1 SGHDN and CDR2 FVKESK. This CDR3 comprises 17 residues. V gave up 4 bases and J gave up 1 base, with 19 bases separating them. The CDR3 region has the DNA TGTGCCAGCAGCCCCCTTCGAGGACCTCGCGCCCAAGAGACCCAGTACTTC. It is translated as CASSPLRGPRAQETQYF. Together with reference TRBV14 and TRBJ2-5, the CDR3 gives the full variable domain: EAGVTQFPSHSVIEKGQTVTLRCDPISGHDNLYWYRRVMGKEIKFLLHFVKESKQDESGMPNNRFLAERTGGTYSTLKVQPAELEDSGVYFCASSPLRGPRAQETQYFGPGTRLLVL.

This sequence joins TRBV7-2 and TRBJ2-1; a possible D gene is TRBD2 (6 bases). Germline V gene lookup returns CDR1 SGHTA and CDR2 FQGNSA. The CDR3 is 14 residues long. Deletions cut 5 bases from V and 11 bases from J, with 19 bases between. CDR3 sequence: CASSLGTSHRQQFF. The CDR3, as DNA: TGTGCCAGCAGCCTTGGGACTTCCCACCGGCAGCAGTTCTTC.

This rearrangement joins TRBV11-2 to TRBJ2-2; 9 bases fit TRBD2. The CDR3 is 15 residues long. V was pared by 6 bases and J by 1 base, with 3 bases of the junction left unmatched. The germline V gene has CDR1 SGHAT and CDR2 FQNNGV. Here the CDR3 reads CASSRTSENTGELFF. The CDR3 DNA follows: TGTGCCAGCAGTCGGACTAGCGAGAACACCGGGGAGCTGTTTTTT. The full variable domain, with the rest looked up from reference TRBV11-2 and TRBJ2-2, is EAGVAQSPRYKIIEKRQSVAFWCNPISGHATLYWYQQILGQGPKLLIQFQNNGVVDDSQLPKDRFSAERLKGVDSTLKIQPAKLEDSAVYLCASSRTSENTGELFFGEGSRLTVL.

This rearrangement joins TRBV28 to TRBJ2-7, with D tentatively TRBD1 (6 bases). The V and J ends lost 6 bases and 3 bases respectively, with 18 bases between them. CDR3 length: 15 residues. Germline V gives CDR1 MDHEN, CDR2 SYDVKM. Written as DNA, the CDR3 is TGTGCCAGCAGCTCCCTAAAGGACAGCCTCTACGAGCAGTACTTC. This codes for CASSSLKDSLYEQYF.

The chain's CDR3 is CASSPIAGAGTDTQYF. Here the CDR3 DNA reads TGCGCCAGCAGCCCTATAGCGGGAGCTGGCACAGATACGCAGTATTTT. The genes are TRBV5-1 and TRBJ2-3, with 9 bases identical to TRBD2. The CDR3 consists of 16 residues. The germline gives CDR1 SGHRS, CDR2 YFSETQ. V lost 4 bases and J lost 1; bases outside the gene matches: 7.

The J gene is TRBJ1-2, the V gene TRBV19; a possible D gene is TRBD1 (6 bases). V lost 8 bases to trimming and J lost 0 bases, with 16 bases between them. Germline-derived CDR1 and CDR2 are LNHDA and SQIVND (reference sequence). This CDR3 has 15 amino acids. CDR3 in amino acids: CASSRQELANYGYTF. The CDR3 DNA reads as TGTGCCAGTTCGCGACAGGAGTTAGCTAACTATGGCTACACCTTC.

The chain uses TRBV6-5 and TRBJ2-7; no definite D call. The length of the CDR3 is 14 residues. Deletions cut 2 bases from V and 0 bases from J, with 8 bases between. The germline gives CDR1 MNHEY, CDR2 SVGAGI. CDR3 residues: CASSYRINSYEQYF. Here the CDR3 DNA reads TGTGCCAGCAGTTACCGGATCAACTCCTACGAGCAGTACTTC.

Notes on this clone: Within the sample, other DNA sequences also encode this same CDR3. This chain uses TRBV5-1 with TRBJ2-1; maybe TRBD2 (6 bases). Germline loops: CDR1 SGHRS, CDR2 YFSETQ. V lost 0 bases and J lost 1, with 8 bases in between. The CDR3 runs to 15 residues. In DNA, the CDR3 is TGCGCCAGCAGCTTGGCCAGCGGGTCCTACAATGAGCAGTTCTTC. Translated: CASSLASGSYNEQFF.

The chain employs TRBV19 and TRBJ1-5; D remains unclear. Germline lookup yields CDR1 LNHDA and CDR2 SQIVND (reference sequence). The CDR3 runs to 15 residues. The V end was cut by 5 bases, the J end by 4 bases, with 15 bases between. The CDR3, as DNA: TGTGCCAGTAGTTTGACGGCCCAATATAATCAGCCCCAGCATTTT. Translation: CASSLTAQYNQPQHF. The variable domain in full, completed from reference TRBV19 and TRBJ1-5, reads DGGITQSPKYLFRKEGQNVTLSCEQNLNHDAMYWYRQDPGQGLRLIYYSQIVNDFQKGDIAEGYSVSREKKESFPLTVTSAQKNPTAFYLCASSLTAQYNQPQHFGDGTRLSIL.

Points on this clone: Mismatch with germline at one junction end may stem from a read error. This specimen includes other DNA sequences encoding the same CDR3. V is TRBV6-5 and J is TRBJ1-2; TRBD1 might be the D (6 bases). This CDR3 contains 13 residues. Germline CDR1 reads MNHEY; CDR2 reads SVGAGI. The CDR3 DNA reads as TGTGCCAGCAGTCCCTCAGGGGACTATGGCTATACCTTC. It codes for CASSPSGDYGYTF.

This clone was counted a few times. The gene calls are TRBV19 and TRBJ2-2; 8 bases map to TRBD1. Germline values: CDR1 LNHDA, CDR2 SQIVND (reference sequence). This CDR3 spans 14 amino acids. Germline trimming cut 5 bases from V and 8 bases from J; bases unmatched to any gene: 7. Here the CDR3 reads CASSPRTGTGELFF. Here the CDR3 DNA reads TGTGCCAGTAGTCCTCGGACAGGGACTGGGGAGCTGTTTTTT.

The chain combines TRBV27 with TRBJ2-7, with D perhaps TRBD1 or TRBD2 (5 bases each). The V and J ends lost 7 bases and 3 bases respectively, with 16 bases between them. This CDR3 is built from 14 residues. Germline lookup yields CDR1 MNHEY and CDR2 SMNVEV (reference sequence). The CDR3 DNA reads TGTGCCAGCACCGGTCGGGGCTCCGTCTACGAGCAGTACTTC. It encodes CASTGRGSVYEQYF.

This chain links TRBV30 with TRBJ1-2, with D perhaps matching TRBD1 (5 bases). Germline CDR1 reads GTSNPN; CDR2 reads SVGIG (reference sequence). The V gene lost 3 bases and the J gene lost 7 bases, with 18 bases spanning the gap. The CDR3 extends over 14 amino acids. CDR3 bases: TGTGCCTGGAGCGAAGTCCAGGGATGGGGTGGCTACACCTTC. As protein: CAWSEVQGWGGYTF.

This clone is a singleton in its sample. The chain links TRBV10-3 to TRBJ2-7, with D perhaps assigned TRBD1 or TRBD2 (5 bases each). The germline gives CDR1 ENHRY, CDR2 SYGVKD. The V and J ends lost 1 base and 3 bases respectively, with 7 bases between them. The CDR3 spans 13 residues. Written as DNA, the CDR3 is TGTGCCATCAGTGAGTTTGGGGGCTACGAGCAGTACTTC. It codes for CAISEFGGYEQYF.

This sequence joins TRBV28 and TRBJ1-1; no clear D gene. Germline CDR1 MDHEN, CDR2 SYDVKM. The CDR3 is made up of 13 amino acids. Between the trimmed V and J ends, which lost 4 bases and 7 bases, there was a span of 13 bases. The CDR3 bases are TGTGCCAGCAGTTCTTTTACAAGGCTTGAAGCTTTCTTT. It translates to CASSSFTRLEAFF.

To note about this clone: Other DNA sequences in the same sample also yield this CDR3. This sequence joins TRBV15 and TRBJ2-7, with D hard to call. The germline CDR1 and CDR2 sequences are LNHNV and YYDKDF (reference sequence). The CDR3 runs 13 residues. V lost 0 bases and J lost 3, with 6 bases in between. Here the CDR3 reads CATSREESYEQYF. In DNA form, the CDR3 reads TGTGCCACCAGCAGAGAGGAGAGCTACGAGCAGTACTTC.

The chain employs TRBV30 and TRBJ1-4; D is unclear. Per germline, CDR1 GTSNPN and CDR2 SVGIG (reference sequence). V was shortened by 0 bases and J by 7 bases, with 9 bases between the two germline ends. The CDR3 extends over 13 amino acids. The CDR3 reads CAWSVGRFEKLFF. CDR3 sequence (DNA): TGTGCCTGGAGTGTTGGCCGATTTGAAAAACTGTTTTTT.

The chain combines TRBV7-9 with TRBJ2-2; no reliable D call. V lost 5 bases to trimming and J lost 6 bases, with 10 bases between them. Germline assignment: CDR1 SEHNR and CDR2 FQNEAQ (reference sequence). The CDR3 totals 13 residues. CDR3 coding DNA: TGTGCCAGCAGCAACAACAAGGCCGGGGAGCTGTTTTTT. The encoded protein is CASSNNKAGELFF.

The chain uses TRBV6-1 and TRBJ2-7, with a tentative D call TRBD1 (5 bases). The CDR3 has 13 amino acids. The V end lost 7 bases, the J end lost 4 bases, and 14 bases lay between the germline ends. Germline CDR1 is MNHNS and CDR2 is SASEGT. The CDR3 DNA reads TGTGCCAGCACTGACAGCGTACCATACGAGCAGTACTTC. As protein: CASTDSVPYEQYF.

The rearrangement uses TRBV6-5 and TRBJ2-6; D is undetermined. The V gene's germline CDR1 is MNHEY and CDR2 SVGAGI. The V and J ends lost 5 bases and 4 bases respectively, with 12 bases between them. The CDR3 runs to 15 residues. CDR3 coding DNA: TGTGCCAGCAGTAACGGGCTGCAGGGGGCCAACGTCCTGACTTTC. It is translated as CASSNGLQGANVLTF.

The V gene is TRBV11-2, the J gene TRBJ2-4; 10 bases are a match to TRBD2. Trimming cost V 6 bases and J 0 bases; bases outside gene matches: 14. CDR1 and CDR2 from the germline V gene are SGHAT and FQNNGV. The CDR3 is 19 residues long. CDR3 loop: CASSSPRTSGEGAKNIQYF. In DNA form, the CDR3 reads TGTGCCAGCAGTTCCCCCCGGACTAGCGGAGAGGGAGCCAAAAACATTCAGTACTTC.